In its sample, the clone carrying this TCR beta chain was seen once. RNA transcripts provided the source from which TCR beta CDR3 regions were amplified. HTBI primers were used for first-round RT-PCR of the TCR CDR3. TCRdb itself ran the multiplex PCR reads through MiXCR, one entry per CDR3 protein. The repertoire holds 400,000 to 500,000 distinct CDR3 sequences, roughly 14% seen once, with roughly 13% in the top ten. The germline gives CDR1 LNHDA, CDR2 SQIVND (reference sequence). This CDR3 contains 16 residues. Trimming at V came to 4 bases and at J to 3 bases, leaving 8 bases not matched to a gene. This record comes from a study of T cells in Graves' hyperthyroidism and ophthalmopathy.

Material for sequencing was blood. The V call is TRBV19, the J call TRBJ1-2; TRBD1 agrees at 10 bases. This clonotype originated in a man aged 18 to 29 with Graves' ophthalmopathy. This CDR3 is CASSRGQGLDYYGYTF. The CDR3 DNA follows: TGTGCCAGTAGTAGGGGACAGGGGCTCGATTACTATGGCTACACCTTC.